A single sample is the source of the 8 T cell receptor beta chains below, sequenced in a study of blood T cell repertoires in COVID-19. Clones were sequenced by immunoSEQ multiplex PCR, and TCRdb holds only the in-frame ones, with some missing. The table has 150,000 to 180,000 clones, about 80% seen once. Material for sequencing was peripheral blood. The source is a woman aged 55-69 years with COVID-19, enrolled during active disease.

The genes are TRBV12-3 or TRBV12-4 and TRBJ1-5; the D gene is possibly TRBD1 (5 bases). CDR3 size: 13 residues. Trimming took off 3 bases at V and 6 bases at J, with 9 bases between the two ends. CDR3 protein: CASSFFRAQPQHF. Here the CDR3 DNA reads TGTGCCAGCAGTTTTTTCAGGGCTCAGCCCCAGCATTTT.

This sequence joins TRBV10-1 and TRBJ1-6; the D gene is possibly TRBD1 (5 bases). V was clipped by 4 bases and J by 6 bases, with 7 bases between them. CDR1 and CDR2 from the germline V gene are WNHNN and SYGVQD (reference sequence). The CDR3 contains 13 residues. CDR3 bases: TGCGCCAGCAGTGTAAGGGGTAATTCACCCCTCCACTTT. This codes for CASSVRGNSPLHF.

The chain joins TRBV15 to TRBJ1-5; weak D call: TRBD1 (5 bases). CDR1 is LNHNV and CDR2 is YYDKDF in the germline V gene (reference sequence). V dropped 3 bases and J dropped 5 bases, with 14 bases sitting between them. The CDR3 loop spans 15 amino acids. The CDR3, as DNA: TGTGCCACCAGCAGTCAAGCAGGGTTCGATCAGCCCCAGCATTTT. This translates into CATSSQAGFDQPQHF.

This chain connects TRBV6-5 to TRBJ2-7, with TRBD2 as a possible D gene (5 bases). The CDR3 contains 13 residues. V was clipped by 4 bases and J by 2 bases, with 9 bases between them. Germline values: CDR1 MNHEY, CDR2 SVGAGI. The CDR3 reads CASSSSGTYEQYF. The CDR3 nucleotides read TGTGCCAGCAGTTCGTCGGGAACCTACGAGCAGTACTTC.

The chain is built from TRBV6-5 and TRBJ2-5, with unresolved D. This CDR3 has 11 residues. V was cut by 6 bases and J by 6 bases, with 8 bases left in between. Germline CDR1 and CDR2: MNHEY and SVGAGI. The CDR3 is CASRQSKTQYF. The CDR3, as DNA: TGTGCCAGCAGACAGTCCAAGACCCAGTACTTC.

This clone showed up just once. The rearrangement uses TRBV3-1 (or the pseudogene TRBV3-2) and TRBJ2-7; D call uncertain. The length of the CDR3 is 15 residues. With 0 bases removed from V and 6 bases from J, the gap between germline ends came to 15 bases. CDR1 is LGHDT and CDR2 is YNNKEL in the germline V gene (reference sequence). The CDR3 DNA sequence: TGTGCCAGCAGCCAAGAGGTAGTCATGTCTGCCGAGCAGTACTTC. It specifies CASSQEVVMSAEQYF.

This sequence joins TRBV11-2 and TRBJ1-1, with TRBD1 as a possible D gene (5 bases). The V gene's germline CDR1 is SGHAT and CDR2 FQNNGV. Trimming left V 1 base short and J 5 bases short, with 14 bases between. The CDR3 is 15 amino acids. The CDR3 nucleotides are TGTGCCAGCAGCTTAGGGACATCCCTTTTGACTGAAGCTTTCTTT. Amino acids: CASSLGTSLLTEAFF.

There are a few counts of this clone. The chain joins TRBV28 to TRBJ2-3; TRBD1 matches at 10 bases. The germline CDR1 and CDR2 sequences are MDHEN and SYDVKM. This CDR3 region has 15 residues. V gave up 2 bases and J gave up 2 bases; unmatched junction bases: 1. The CDR3 sequence: CASSLDRGHTDTQYF. DNA for the CDR3: TGTGCCAGCAGTTTAGACAGGGGGCACACAGATACGCAGTATTTT.